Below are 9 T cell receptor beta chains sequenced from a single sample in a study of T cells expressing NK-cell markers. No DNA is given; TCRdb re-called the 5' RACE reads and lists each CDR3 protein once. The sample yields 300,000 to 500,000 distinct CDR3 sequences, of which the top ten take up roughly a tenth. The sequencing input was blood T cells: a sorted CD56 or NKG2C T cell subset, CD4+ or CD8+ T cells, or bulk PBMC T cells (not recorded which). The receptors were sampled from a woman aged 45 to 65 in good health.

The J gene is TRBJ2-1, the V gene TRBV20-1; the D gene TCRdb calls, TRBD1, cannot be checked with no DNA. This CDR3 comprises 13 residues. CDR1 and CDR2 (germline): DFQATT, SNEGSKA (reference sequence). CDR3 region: CSARAGNFNEQFF.

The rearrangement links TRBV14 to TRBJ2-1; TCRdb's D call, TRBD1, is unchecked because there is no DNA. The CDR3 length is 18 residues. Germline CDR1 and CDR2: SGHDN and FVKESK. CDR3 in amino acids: CASSQDLGNTQGWDEQFF.

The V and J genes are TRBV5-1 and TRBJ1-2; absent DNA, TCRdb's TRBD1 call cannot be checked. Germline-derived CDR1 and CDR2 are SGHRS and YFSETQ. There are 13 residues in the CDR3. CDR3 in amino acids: CASSLLGTDGYTF.

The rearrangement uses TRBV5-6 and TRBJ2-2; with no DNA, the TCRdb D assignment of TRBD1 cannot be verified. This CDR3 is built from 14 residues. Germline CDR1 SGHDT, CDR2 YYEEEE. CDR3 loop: CASRGTTNTGELFF.

The CDR3 spells CATSDPGTGALDNEQFF. The rearrangement joins TRBV24-1 to TRBJ2-1; TCRdb reports TRBD1, a call that lacks DNA to check it against. The CDR3 has 17 residues. Germline V gene data show CDR1 as KGHDR and CDR2 as SFDVKD.

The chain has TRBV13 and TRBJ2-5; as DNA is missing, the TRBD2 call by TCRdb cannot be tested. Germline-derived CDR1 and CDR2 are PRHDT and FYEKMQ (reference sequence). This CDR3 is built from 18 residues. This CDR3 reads CASSLGVRKRENQETQYF.

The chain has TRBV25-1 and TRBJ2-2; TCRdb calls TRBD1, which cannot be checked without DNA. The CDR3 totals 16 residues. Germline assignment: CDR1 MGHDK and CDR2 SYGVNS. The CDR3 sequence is CASSGPGELNTGELFF.

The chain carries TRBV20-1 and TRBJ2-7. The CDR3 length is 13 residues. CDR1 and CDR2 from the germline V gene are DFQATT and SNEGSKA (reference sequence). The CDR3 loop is CSARSLSSYEQYF.

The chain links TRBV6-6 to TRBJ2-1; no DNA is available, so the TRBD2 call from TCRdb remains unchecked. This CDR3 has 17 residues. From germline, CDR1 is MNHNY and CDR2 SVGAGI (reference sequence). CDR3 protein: CASRGLAGESSYNEQFF.